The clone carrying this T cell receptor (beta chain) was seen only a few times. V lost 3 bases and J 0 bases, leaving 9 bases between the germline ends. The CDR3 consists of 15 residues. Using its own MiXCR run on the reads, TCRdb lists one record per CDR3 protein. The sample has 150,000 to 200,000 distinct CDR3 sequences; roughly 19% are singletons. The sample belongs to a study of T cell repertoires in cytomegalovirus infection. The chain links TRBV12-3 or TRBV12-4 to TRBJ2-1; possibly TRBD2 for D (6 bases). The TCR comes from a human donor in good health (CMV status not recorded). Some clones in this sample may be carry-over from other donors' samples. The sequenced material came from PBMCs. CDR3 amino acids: CASSLAGTSYNEQFF. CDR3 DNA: TGTGCCAGCAGTTTGGCGGGGACCTCCTACAATGAGCAGTTCTTC.